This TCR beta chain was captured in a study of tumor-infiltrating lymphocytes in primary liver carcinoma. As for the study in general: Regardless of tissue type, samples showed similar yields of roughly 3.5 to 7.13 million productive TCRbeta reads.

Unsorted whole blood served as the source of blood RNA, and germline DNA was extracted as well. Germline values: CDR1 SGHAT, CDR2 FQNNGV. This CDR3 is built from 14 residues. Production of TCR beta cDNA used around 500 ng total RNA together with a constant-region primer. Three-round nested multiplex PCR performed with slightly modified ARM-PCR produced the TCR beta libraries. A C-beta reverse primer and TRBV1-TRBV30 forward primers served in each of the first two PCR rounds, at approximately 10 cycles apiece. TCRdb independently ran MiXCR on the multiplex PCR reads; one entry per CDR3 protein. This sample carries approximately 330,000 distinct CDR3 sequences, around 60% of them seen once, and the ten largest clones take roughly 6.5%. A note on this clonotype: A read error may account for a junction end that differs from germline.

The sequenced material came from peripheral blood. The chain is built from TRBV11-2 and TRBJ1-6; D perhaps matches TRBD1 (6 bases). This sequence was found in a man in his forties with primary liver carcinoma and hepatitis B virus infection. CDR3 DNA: TGTGCCAGCAGCTCCCAGGGGAGTGATTCACCCATCCACTTT. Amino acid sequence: CASSSQGSDSPIHF. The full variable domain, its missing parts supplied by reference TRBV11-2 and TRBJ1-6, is EAGVAQSPRYKIIEKRQSVAFWCNPISGHATLYWYQQILGQGPKLLIQFQNNGVVDDSQLPKDRFSAERLKGVDSTLKIQPAKLEDSAVYLCASSSQGSDSPIHFGNGTRLTVT.